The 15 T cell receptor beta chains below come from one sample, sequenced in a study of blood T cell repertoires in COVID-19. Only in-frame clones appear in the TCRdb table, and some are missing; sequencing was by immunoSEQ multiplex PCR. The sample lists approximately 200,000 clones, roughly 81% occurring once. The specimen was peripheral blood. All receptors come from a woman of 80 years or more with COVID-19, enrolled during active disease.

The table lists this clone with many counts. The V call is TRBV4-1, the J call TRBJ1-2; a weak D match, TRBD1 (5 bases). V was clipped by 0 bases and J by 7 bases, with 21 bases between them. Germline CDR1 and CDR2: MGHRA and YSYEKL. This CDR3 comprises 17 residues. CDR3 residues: CASSQDLGIGGVGGYTF. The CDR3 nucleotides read TGCGCCAGCAGCCAAGATCTGGGTATCGGGGGTGTGGGTGGCTACACCTTC.

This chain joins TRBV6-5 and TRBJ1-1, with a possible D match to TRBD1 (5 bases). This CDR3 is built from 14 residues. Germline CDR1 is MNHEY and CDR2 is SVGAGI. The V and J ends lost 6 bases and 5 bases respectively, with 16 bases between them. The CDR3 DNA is TGTGCCAGCAGAGTAGACGGGGGGGGGACTGAAGCTTTCTTT. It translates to CASRVDGGGTEAFF.

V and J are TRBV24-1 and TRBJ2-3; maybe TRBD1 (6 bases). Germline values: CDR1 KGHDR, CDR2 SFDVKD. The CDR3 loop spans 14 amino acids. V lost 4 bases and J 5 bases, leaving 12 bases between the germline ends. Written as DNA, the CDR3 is TGTGCCACCAGTGACCCCAGGGGCGGAGATACGCAGTATTTT. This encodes CATSDPRGGDTQYF.

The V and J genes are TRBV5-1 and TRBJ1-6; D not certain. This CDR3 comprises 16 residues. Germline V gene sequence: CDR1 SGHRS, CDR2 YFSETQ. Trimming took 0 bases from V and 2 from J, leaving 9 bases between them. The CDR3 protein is CASSLAERTYNSPLHF. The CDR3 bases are TGCGCCAGCAGCTTGGCCGAGAGGACCTATAATTCACCCCTCCACTTT.

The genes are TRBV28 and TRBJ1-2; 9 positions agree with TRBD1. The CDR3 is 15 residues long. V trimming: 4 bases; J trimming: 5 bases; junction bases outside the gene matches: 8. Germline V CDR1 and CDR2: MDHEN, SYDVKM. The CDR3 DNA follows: TGTGCCAGCAGTTCGACGGGACAGGGAAGGTATGGCTACACCTTC. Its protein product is CASSSTGQGRYGYTF.

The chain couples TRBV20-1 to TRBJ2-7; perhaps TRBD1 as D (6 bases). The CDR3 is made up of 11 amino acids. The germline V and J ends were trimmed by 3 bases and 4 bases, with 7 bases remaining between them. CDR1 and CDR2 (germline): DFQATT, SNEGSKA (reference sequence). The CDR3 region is CSASRGYEQYF. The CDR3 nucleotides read TGCAGTGCTAGCAGGGGTTACGAGCAGTACTTC.

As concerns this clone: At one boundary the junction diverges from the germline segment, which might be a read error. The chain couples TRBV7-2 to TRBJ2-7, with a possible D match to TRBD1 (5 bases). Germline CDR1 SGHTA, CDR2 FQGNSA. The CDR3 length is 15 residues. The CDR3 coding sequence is TGTGCCAGCAGCCTTTACAGGTCCGCCTCCTACGGGCAGTACTTC. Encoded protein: CASSLYRSASYGQYF.

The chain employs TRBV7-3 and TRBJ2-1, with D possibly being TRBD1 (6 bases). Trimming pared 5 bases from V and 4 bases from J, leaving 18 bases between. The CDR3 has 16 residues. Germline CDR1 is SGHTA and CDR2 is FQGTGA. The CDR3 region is CASSKNGGTQYNEQFF. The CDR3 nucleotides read TGTGCCAGCAGCAAAAACGGTGGGACACAGTACAATGAGCAGTTCTTC.

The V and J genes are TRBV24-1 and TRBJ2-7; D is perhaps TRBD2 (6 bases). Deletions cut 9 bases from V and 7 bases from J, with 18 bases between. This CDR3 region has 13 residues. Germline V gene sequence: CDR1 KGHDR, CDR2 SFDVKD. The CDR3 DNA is TGTGCCACCTCTATGCGGGGCCGAATGGAGCAGTACTTC. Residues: CATSMRGRMEQYF.

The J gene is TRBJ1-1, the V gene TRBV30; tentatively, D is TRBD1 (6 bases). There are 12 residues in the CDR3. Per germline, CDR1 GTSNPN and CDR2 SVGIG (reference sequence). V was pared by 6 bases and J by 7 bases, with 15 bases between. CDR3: CACSPQGNEAFF. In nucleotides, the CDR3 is TGTGCCTGTAGTCCTCAGGGGAATGAAGCTTTCTTT.

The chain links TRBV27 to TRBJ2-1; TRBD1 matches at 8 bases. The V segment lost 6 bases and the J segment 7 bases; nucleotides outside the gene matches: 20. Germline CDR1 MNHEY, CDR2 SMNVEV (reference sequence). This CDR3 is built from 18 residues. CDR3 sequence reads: CASSYSHKQGASRNEQFF. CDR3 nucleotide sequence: TGTGCCAGCAGCTACTCACACAAGCAGGGGGCAAGTAGGAATGAGCAGTTCTTC.

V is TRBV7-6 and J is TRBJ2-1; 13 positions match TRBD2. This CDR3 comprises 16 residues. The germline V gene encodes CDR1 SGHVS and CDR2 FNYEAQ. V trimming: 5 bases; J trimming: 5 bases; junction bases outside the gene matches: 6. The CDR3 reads CASSPVTSGRHNEQFF. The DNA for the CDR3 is TGTGCCAGCAGCCCCGTGACTAGCGGGAGGCACAATGAGCAGTTCTTC.

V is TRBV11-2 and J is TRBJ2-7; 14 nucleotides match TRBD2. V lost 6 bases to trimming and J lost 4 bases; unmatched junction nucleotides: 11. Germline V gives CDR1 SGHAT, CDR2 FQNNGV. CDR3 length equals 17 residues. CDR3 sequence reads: CASSGTSGRRTVYEQYF. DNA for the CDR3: TGTGCCAGCAGTGGGACTAGCGGGAGACGTACGGTATACGAGCAGTACTTC.

The CDR3 is CASNQGQGYEKLFF. DNA of the CDR3: TGTGCCAGCAATCAGGGCCAGGGATACGAAAAACTGTTTTTT. The genes are TRBV2 and TRBJ1-4; D perhaps matches TRBD1 (5 bases). Germline lookup yields CDR1 SNHLY and CDR2 FYNNEI. The CDR3 loop spans 14 amino acids. Trimming left V 7 bases short and J 8 bases short, with 17 bases between.

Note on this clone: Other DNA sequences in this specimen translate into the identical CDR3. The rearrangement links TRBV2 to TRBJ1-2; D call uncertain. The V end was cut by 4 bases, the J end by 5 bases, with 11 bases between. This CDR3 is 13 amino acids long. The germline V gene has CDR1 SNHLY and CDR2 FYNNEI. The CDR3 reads CASSGAGRYGYTF. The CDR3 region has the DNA TGTGCCAGCAGTGGGGCAGGAAGGTATGGCTACACCTTC.